The 4 T cell receptor beta chains presented below share a single source sample, sequenced in a study of long-term antiretroviral therapy in people with HIV. Survey-level immunoSEQ v3.0 assays were run. The table came from immunoSEQ multiplex PCR; TCRdb's copy has only in-frame clones and leaves some out. This table holds about 35,000 clones, roughly four fifths found once. Here the sequenced sample was unsorted PBMCs, taken 1 year after starting antiretroviral therapy. All receptors derive from a young man with HIV.

V usage is TRBV19 and J usage is TRBJ2-1; 7 bases are a match to TRBD2. The germline gives CDR1 LNHDA, CDR2 SQIVND (reference sequence). V gave up 2 bases and J gave up 7 bases; unmatched junction bases: 2. The CDR3 contains 13 residues. CDR3 in amino acids: CASSIQGGNEQFF. CDR3 bases: TGTGCCAGTAGTATACAGGGAGGGAATGAGCAGTTCTTC. Looking up the rest from reference TRBV19 and TRBJ2-1 gives the full variable domain: DGGITQSPKYLFRKEGQNVTLSCEQNLNHDAMYWYRQDPGQGLRLIYYSQIVNDFQKGDIAEGYSVSREKKESFPLTVTSAQKNPTAFYLCASSIQGGNEQFFGPGTRLTVL.

By sample share, this clone is medium-sized (0.01 to 0.1%). The chain carries TRBV27 and TRBJ2-7; a possible D gene is TRBD1 (6 bases). V was pared by 3 bases and J by 0 bases, with 12 bases between. Germline V gene sequence: CDR1 MNHEY, CDR2 SMNVEV (reference sequence). The CDR3 totals 15 residues. CDR3 sequence reads: CASSFTGDISYEQYF. CDR3 nucleotides: TGTGCCAGCAGTTTCACCGGGGACATCTCCTACGAGCAGTACTTC.

The CDR3 DNA is TGTGCCAGCAGCTCGGAGAAGGATGAAAAACTGTTTTTT. Protein: CASSSEKDEKLFF. V and J are TRBV7-9 and TRBJ1-4; D is uncertain. The CDR3 length is 13 residues. Germline V gene data show CDR1 as SEHNR and CDR2 as FQNEAQ (reference sequence). The V end was cut by 4 bases, the J end by 6 bases, with 9 bases between.

The CDR3 DNA is TGTGCCAGCAGTCCGTTACAGGGAATCTCTGGAAACACCATATATTTT. Residues: CASSPLQGISGNTIYF. V gene TRBV27 combines with J gene TRBJ1-3; the D gene is possibly TRBD1 (6 bases). The CDR3 length is 16 residues. V shed 5 bases and J shed 0 bases, with 14 bases lying between them. CDR1 and CDR2 from the germline V gene are MNHEY and SMNVEV (reference sequence).